This T cell receptor beta chain derives from a study of T cell responses to AZD1222 COVID-19 vaccine. Broader study findings: White British ancestry dominated among donors, who included more females, and clonal diversity was possibly underestimated. Researchers took repertoire samples only after the peak T cell response had come. The number of AZD1222 recipients seropositive at baseline was only 6 or 7.

Concerning this clone: Its cognate antigen is unknown.

The CDR3 loop spans 15 amino acids. Germline assignment: CDR1 SGDLS and CDR2 YYNGEE. With 0 bases removed from V and 7 bases from J, the gap between germline ends came to 14 bases. Sequenced by immunoSEQ multiplex PCR; TCRdb stores in-frame clones only, minus some. The table has 100,000 to 150,000 clones, 88% seen once. The sample in question was peripheral blood, obtained on day 0 of AZD1222 vaccination. This clonotype was sampled from an adult in good health. The chain recombines TRBV9 with TRBJ2-1; a weak D match, TRBD2 (6 bases). Written as DNA, the CDR3 is TGTGCCAGCAGCGTAGAGCCCGGGAGTTTTAATGAGCAGTTCTTC. This codes for CASSVEPGSFNEQFF.